The 15 T cell receptor beta chains given below trace back to one sample, sequenced in a study of molecular identifiers for immune sequencing clone quantification. TCRdb ran MiXCR on the PCR reads and lists one entry per CDR3 protein. The repertoire holds fewer than 350,000 distinct CDR3 sequences, roughly 24% seen once, with approximately 0.74% in the top ten. Source material: naive CD8+ T cells from blood, with Jurkat cell RNA spiked in. Subset described: FACS-sorted CD8+CD4-CCR7+CD45RA+ naive T cells. These receptors all come from a human donor in good health. Some libraries in this study had Jurkat cell RNA spiked in.

This CDR3 is CASSQTSQIRELFF. The DNA for the CDR3 is TGCGCCAGCAGCCAAACCTCTCAGATCCGGGAGCTGTTTTTT. This chain links TRBV4-1 with TRBJ2-2; no clear D. Germline-derived CDR1 and CDR2 are MGHRA and YSYEKL. V lost 2 bases, J lost 9 bases, and 13 bases lay in between. The CDR3 contains 14 residues.

In this sample, this clonotype turned up a few times. The CDR3 bases are TGTGCCAGTAGTACTCCTTCCGCGTTTCCTTTCTATGGCTACACCTTC. This encodes CASSTPSAFPFYGYTF. This chain links TRBV19 with TRBJ1-2, with unresolved D. V was trimmed by 4 bases and J by 4 bases, leaving 19 bases between them. Germline CDR1 and CDR2: LNHDA and SQIVND (reference sequence). The CDR3 sequence is 16 residues long.

A few counts support this clonotype. The chain links TRBV7-3 to TRBJ2-7; 7 nucleotides match TRBD1. The V and J ends lost 2 bases and 6 bases, in that order; junction bases with no gene match: 4. The CDR3 is made up of 13 amino acids. Looked up from germline, CDR1 is SGHTA and CDR2 is FQGTGA. CDR3 region: CASSLGGQSEQYF. The CDR3 nucleotides read TGTGCCAGCAGCTTAGGGGGACAGAGCGAGCAGTACTTC.

This chain joins TRBV9 and TRBJ2-5, with no clear D. This CDR3 has 13 amino acids. Between the trimmed V and J ends, which lost 4 bases and 2 bases, there was a span of 9 bases. CDR1 is SGDLS and CDR2 is YYNGEE in the germline V gene. The CDR3 nucleotides read TGTGCCAGCAGCCCGATCGTACAAGAGACCCAGTACTTC. Its translation: CASSPIVQETQYF.

Ten or more counts support this clonotype. This rearrangement joins TRBV6-6 to TRBJ1-1; D is perhaps TRBD1 (6 bases). Between the trimmed V and J ends, which lost 6 bases and 1 base, there was a span of 18 bases. CDR3 length: 16 residues. CDR1 and CDR2 (germline): MNHNY, SVGAGI (reference sequence). CDR3 DNA sequence: TGTGCCAGCAGCACATATCAAGGGGGGACGAACACTGAAGCTTTCTTT. Amino acid sequence: CASSTYQGGTNTEAFF.

This clonotype occurred a few times. This chain uses TRBV12-3 or TRBV12-4 with TRBJ1-5; TRBD1 might be the D (6 bases). The CDR3 is 15 residues long. With 6 bases removed from V and 3 bases from J, the gap between germline ends came to 15 bases. CDR3 amino acids: CASSTFTGFNQPQHF. Written as DNA, the CDR3 is TGTGCCAGCAGCACTTTCACAGGGTTCAATCAGCCCCAGCATTTT.

Concerning this clonotype itself: It may be a read error: a sequence one base away is much more abundant. The chain employs TRBV7-9 and TRBJ2-3; TRBD2 matches at 8 bases. The V gene's germline CDR1 is SEHNR and CDR2 FQNEAQ (reference sequence). The length of the CDR3 is 11 residues. CDR3 nucleotide sequence: TGTGCGCCAGCGGGGGCAGATACGCAGTATTTT. It translates to CAPAGADTQYF.

This clonotype has a handful of counts. The gene calls are TRBV11-2 and TRBJ2-7, with 11 bases that match TRBD1. The CDR3 runs to 16 residues. Trimming cost V 5 bases and J 4 bases; bases outside gene matches: 10. Germline values: CDR1 SGHAT, CDR2 FQNNGV. CDR3 residues: CASSLGQGAPVYEQYF. CDR3 bases: TGTGCCAGCAGCCTCGGACAGGGGGCCCCCGTTTACGAGCAGTACTTC.

This clonotype was found a few times. This rearrangement joins TRBV15 to TRBJ2-7; 8 positions agree with TRBD1. CDR1 is LNHNV and CDR2 is YYDKDF in the germline V gene (reference sequence). The CDR3 consists of 14 residues. The ends lost 4 bases at V and 5 bases at J; junction bases unmatched: 7. The CDR3 spells CATSNGPGGNEQYF. In nucleotides, the CDR3 is TGTGCCACCAGCAACGGGCCAGGGGGCAACGAGCAGTACTTC.

The genes are TRBV7-9 and TRBJ2-7; no clear D gene. The CDR3 is 13 amino acids. In germline, CDR1 is SEHNR, CDR2 FQNEAQ (reference sequence). The V gene lost 5 bases and the J gene lost 4 bases, with 12 bases spanning the gap. The CDR3 loop reads CASSPSAEYEQYF. The CDR3 DNA follows: TGTGCCAGCAGCCCATCCGCGGAATACGAGCAGTACTTC.

The rearrangement uses TRBV9 and TRBJ2-3; 13 bases align to TRBD2. The CDR3 has 20 residues. V lost 0 bases and J lost 0; bases outside the gene matches: 10. Germline V gene sequence: CDR1 SGDLS, CDR2 YYNGEE. In DNA form, the CDR3 reads TGTGCCAGCAGCGTAGAGCTCGGACTAGCGGGGGCCATTAGCACAGATACGCAGTATTTT. Translated: CASSVELGLAGAISTDTQYF. The variable domain in full, with the rest retrieved from reference TRBV9 and TRBJ2-3, is DSGVTQTPKHLITATGQRVTLRCSPRSGDLSVYWYQQSLDQGLQFLIQYYNGEERAKGNILERFSAQQFPDLHSELNLSSLELGDSALYFCASSVELGLAGAISTDTQYFGPGTRLTVL.

The table lists this clonotype with many counts. This sequence joins TRBV5-1 and TRBJ2-1; TRBD2 aligns across 16 bases. The CDR3 sequence is 15 residues long. The germline V gene encodes CDR1 SGHRS and CDR2 YFSETQ. V lost 5 bases to trimming and J lost 6 bases; unmatched junction nucleotides: 2. CDR3 amino acids: CASSGTSGRANEQFF. In nucleotides, the CDR3 is TGCGCCAGCAGTGGGACTAGCGGGAGGGCCAATGAGCAGTTCTTC.

In regard to this clonotype: Being one base from a much bigger clone, this may be a read error. The CDR3 sequence: CASETMRYNNGQFF. CDR3 DNA sequence: TGTGCCAGCGAGACTATGAGGTACAACAATGGGCAGTTCTTC. The chain employs TRBV5-3 and TRBJ2-1; D may be TRBD2 (5 bases). TRBV5-3 belongs to the ORF category, with a function that is uncertain. CDR3 length: 14 residues.

Remarks on this clonotype: Germline is not matched at one junction end, which may reflect a read error. The chain is built from TRBV30 and TRBJ2-1, with D uncertain. Germline loops: CDR1 GTSNPN, CDR2 SVGIG (reference sequence). This CDR3 region has 10 residues. The CDR3 is CAWSVSEPFF. Here the CDR3 DNA reads TGTGCCTGGAGTGTGTCTGAGCCGTTCTTC. Looking up the rest from reference TRBV30 and TRBJ2-1 gives the full variable domain: SQTIHQWPATLVQPVGSPLSLECTVEGTSNPNLYWYRQAAGRGLQLLFYSVGIGQISSEVPQNLSASRPQDRQFILSSKKLLLSDSGFYLCAWSVSEPFFGPGTRLTVL.

About this clonotype itself: This may be a read error, as it is one base from a much larger clone. The chain joins TRBV28 to TRBJ1-1; 7 bases line up with TRBD1. The CDR3 has 13 amino acids. The V segment lost 6 bases and the J segment 3 bases; nucleotides outside the gene matches: 4. Germline CDR1 is MDHEN and CDR2 is SYDVKM. CDR3 sequence (DNA): TGTGCCAGCAGAATACAGGGGCACACTGAAGCTTTCTTT. Amino acids: CASRIQGHTEAFF.